The subject of this entry is one T cell receptor beta chain. Trimming cost V 0 bases and J 4 bases; bases outside gene matches: 4. CDR3 length: 16 residues. Germline assignment: CDR1 SGHDT and CDR2 YYEEEE. The data were taken from a study of T cell changes during pregnancy in multiple sclerosis. Sequencing was performed with immunoSEQ multiplex PCR; in TCRdb, only in-frame clones are kept and a portion is missing. The table lists about 25,000 clones, around nine tenths of them singletons, with about 13% in the top ten. The material was CD8+ T cells from peripheral blood mononuclear cells, obtained in the first trimester of pregnancy. The clonotype originates from a female donor in good health, enrolled as a control in a pregnancy study. This rearrangement joins TRBV5-6 to TRBJ2-2; 9 positions agree with TRBD1. The CDR3 loop reads CASSLAETGGTGELFF. For the CDR3, the DNA is TGTGCCAGCAGCTTGGCCGAGACAGGGGGCACCGGGGAGCTGTTTTTT.